The entry below gives a single T cell receptor (beta chain) sequence along with its context. This sample is part of a study of blood T cell repertoires in COVID-19. On the study more broadly: The study drew acute and convalescent COVID-19 samples from the United States, Italy and Spain.

Generated by immunoSEQ multiplex PCR, the TCRdb table keeps only in-frame clones and is missing some. The data contain about 140,000 clones, about 87% of them singletons. The sequenced sample consisted of peripheral blood. The receptor was isolated from a woman older than 75 with acute or convalescent COVID-19.

As DNA, the CDR3 is TGTGCCAGCAGCTTATCGGGACAGGGTCTCCAGTTCTTC. It translates to CASSLSGQGLQFF. The chain is built from TRBV7-9 and TRBJ2-1; 9 bases match TRBD1. Per germline, CDR1 SEHNR and CDR2 FQNEAQ (reference sequence). The CDR3 sequence is 13 residues long. V was clipped by 2 bases and J by 13 bases; unmatched bases: 6. The entire variable domain, with the rest obtained from reference TRBV7-9 and TRBJ2-1, is as follows: DTGVSQNPRHKITKRGQNVTFRCDPISEHNRLYWYRQTLGQGPEFLTYFQNEAQLEKSRLLSDRFSAERPKGSFSTLEIQRTEQGDSAMYLCASSLSGQGLQFFGPGTRLTVL.